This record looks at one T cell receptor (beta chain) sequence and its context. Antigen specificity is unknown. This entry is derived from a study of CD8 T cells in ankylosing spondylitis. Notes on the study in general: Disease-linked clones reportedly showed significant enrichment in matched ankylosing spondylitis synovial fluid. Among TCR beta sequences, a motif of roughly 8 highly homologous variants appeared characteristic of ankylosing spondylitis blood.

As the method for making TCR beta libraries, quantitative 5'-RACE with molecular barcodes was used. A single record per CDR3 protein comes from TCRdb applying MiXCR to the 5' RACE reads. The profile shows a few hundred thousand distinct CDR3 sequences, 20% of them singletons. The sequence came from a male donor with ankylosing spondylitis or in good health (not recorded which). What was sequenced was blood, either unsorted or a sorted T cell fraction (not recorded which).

The CDR3 reads CASSSGGPNTEAFF. DNA for the CDR3: TGTGCCAGCAGCTCTGGGGGGCCCAACACTGAAGCTTTCTTT. V gene TRBV27 combines with J gene TRBJ1-1, with D maybe TRBD1 (6 bases). The germline V and J ends were trimmed by 6 bases and 2 bases, with 13 bases remaining between them. Germline-derived CDR1 and CDR2 are MNHEY and SMNVEV (reference sequence). The CDR3 is 14 residues long.